This TCR beta chain appears in the sequencing data of a study of blood T cell repertoires in COVID-19. Study context: From the United States, Italy and Spain came samples of acute and convalescent COVID-19. Sources were T cells, B-cell-depleted T cells, or PBMCs; the material itself was cDNA or gDNA.

Original processing notes: For nucleated cells, counts were estimated from reference gene primer amplification. Assay used: immunoSEQ multiplex PCR; TCRdb lists only in-frame clones, some missing. V, J and clone size reflect that table, while D and trimming were determined from the DNA. The profile shows some 500,000 clones, 85% to 90% of them singletons. Germline CDR1 is SGHRS and CDR2 is YFSETQ. The length of the CDR3 is 13 residues. V was trimmed by 4 bases and J by 2 bases, leaving 7 bases between them. Seattle cases were enrolled at active infection and followed longitudinally. The rearrangement joins TRBV5-1 to TRBJ1-5; no definite D call. Sequencing was carried out using peripheral blood. The source of this sequence is a woman between 45 and 65 years old with COVID-19, enrolled during active disease. CDR3 sequence reads: CASSPTGNQPQHF. The CDR3 DNA sequence: TGCGCCAGCAGCCCTACGGGCAATCAGCCCCAGCATTTT. Full variable domain (missing parts from reference TRBV5-1 and TRBJ1-5): KAGVTQTPRYLIKTRGQQVTLSCSPISGHRSVSWYQQTPGQGLQFLFEYFSETQRNKGNFPGRFSGRQFSNSRSEMNVSTLELGDSALYLCASSPTGNQPQHFGDGTRLSIL.